This T cell receptor (beta chain) originates from a study of early T cells in non-severe SARS-CoV-2 infection. From the 5' RACE reads, TCRdb called clonotypes with MiXCR, one entry per CDR3 protein. The sample shows 20,000 to 25,000 distinct CDR3 sequences, approximately 5% of them seen only once. This clonotype was recorded at least ten times. The CDR3 has 17 amino acids. Losses at the gene ends were 0 bases for V and 4 bases for J; bases not matched to a gene: 5. The V gene's germline CDR1 is LGHNA and CDR2 YNFKEQ. Specimen: whole blood. The clonotype comes from an adult who was a healthcare worker with PCR-confirmed SARS-CoV-2 infection or an uninfected control (not recorded which). The genes are TRBV4-2 and TRBJ2-6, with 8 bases fitting TRBD1. For the CDR3, the DNA is TGTGCCAGCAGCCAAGAAGACAGGGGCGCAGGGGCCAACGTCCTGACTTTC. Translated: CASSQEDRGAGANVLTF.